This entry concerns a single TCR beta chain. Its antigen remains unknown. This sample was taken from a study of cytomegalovirus exposure and HLA in healthy donors. On the study more broadly: Drawn from HLA-typed donors, approximately 86 million unique TCRs were held in an early data release. The study's findings and limits: It is likely that the observed cluster of highly shared sequence variants was a sequencing artifact. In an earlier analysis, productive rearrangement rates for most beta V segments clustered near 87% or 30%. Follow-up analysis later connected one missense variant in DCLRE1C with trimming of TCR beta V- and J-genes.

The CDR3 runs 13 residues. CDR1 is SGHAT, CDR2 FQNNGV, per germline. Trimming took 8 bases from V and 0 from J, leaving 7 bases between them. The PCR was carried out with 60 Vbeta primers and 13 Jbeta primers. Data came from immunoSEQ multiplex PCR; TCRdb stores just in-frame clones and leaves some out. The data contain 100,000 to 150,000 clones, around three quarters of them singletons. Specimen: PBMCs. V is TRBV11-2 and J is TRBJ1-4, with D perhaps TRBD1 (5 bases). The sequence was obtained from a man aged 40-49 years in good health and CMV-seronegative. The DNA for the CDR3 is TGTGCCAGCCAGGGTGCAACTAATGAAAAACTGTTTTTT. Protein sequence: CASQGATNEKLFF.